In this sample, the clone carrying this T cell receptor (beta chain) turned up a few times. This entry is derived from a study of T cells of healthy individuals. The germline V gene has CDR1 WSHSY and CDR2 SAAADI. The V end lost 7 bases, the J end lost 6 bases, and 9 bases lay between the germline ends. The CDR3 sequence is 12 residues long. Using its own MiXCR run on the 5' RACE reads, TCRdb lists one record per CDR3 protein. Among 63,000 or so distinct CDR3 sequences listed, about 17% were seen once. The origin of this receptor is a human donor in good health. J is TRBJ2-2 and V is TRBV10-2, with no clear D. CDR3 DNA: TGCGCCAGCACGCCTTTTTCCGGGGAGCTGTTTTTT. Translated, it gives CASTPFSGELFF.